Listed below are T cell receptor beta chains from one sample, sequenced in a study of shared clonotypes between healthy human individuals. Some clones are missing from TCRdb's copy, which holds only in-frame ones; the method was immunoSEQ multiplex PCR. The table shows approximately 500,000 clones, with around 96% occurring only once. Sequencing was done on a sample of naive CD4+ T cells sorted from blood. The receptors derive from a woman in her thirties in good health. CDR3s include the opening cysteine and the closing phenylalanine or tryptophan. D genes are given only for firm matches. Only part of the rows carry a size: once, few, many, or a class if the clone is expanded.

j_call v_call clone_size d_call cdr3_nt cdr3_aa
TRBJ1-5 TRBV30 . TRBD1 TGTGCCTGGAGTCGAGGGGGAGGGGGCCCCCAGCATTTT CAWSRGGGGPQHF
TRBJ2-3 TRBV28 . TRBD2 TGTGCCAGCAGGAGCGGGAGCGCAGATACGCAGTATTTT CASRSGSADTQYF
TRBJ2-3 TRBV5-1 . TRBD2 TGCGCCAGCAGCTTGGGAGTCCGGGAGGGGACAGATACGCAGTATTTT CASSLGVREGTDTQYF
TRBJ2-7 TRBV4-2 . . TGTGCCAGCAGCCCCGGAGTTGGGAGCGAGCAGTACTTC CASSPGVGSEQYF
TRBJ2-3 TRBV30 . TRBD1 TGTGCCTGCTCACAGGGGTCAAGGACAGATACGCAGTATTTT CACSQGSRTDTQYF
TRBJ2-5 TRBV30 . . TGTGCCTGGAGTGTCGAGTATCGTGGCCGGGAGACCCAGTACTTC CAWSVEYRGRETQYF
TRBJ2-1 TRBV5-6 . . TGTGCCAGCAGGTACATCGGGGGGCCCTACAATGAGCAGTTCTTC CASRYIGGPYNEQFF
TRBJ2-3 TRBV7-9 . . TGTGCCAGCAGCGGAGGTCCGGGAGTCACAGATACGCAGTATTTT CASSGGPGVTDTQYF
TRBJ1-6 TRBV7-2 . . TGTGCCAGCAGCGGTAGGCCCGGGGGCTCCTATAATTCACCCCTCCACTTT CASSGRPGGSYNSPLHF
TRBJ2-3 TRBV5-6 . TRBD2 TGTGCCAGCAGCTTGAAGCAGGGGGGACTAGCGGGAACCACAGATACGCAGTATTTT CASSLKQGGLAGTTDTQYF
TRBJ1-4 TRBV4-1 . . TGCGCCAGCAGCCAATTTAGGTTTTTCCCTAATGAAAAACTGTTTTTT CASSQFRFFPNEKLFF
TRBJ2-1 TRBV7-9 . . TGTGCCAGCAGCCCGATCACCAATGAGCAGTTCTTC CASSPITNEQFF
TRBJ2-2 TRBV11-3 . . TGTGCCAGCAGCTTAGCCGAGGCGCTTGCCGGGGAGCTGTTTTTT CASSLAEALAGELFF
TRBJ2-3 TRBV9 . TRBD1 TGTGCCAGCAGCGTAGCGGGACAGGAACTCGATACGCAGTATTTT CASSVAGQELDTQYF
TRBJ1-4 TRBV30 . TRBD1 TGTGCCTGGGGGGGACAGGGTGAAGAAAAACTGTTTTTT CAWGGQGEEKLFF
TRBJ2-2 TRBV19 once TRBD2 TGTGCCAGTAGCGCCCCGAGATTACTAGCGGGAGAGAGCGGGGAGCTGTTTTTT CASSAPRLLAGESGELFF
TRBJ2-5 TRBV28 . . TGTGCCAGCAGTTTTTCGGAGGGCCGGGAGACCCAGTACTTC CASSFSEGRETQYF
TRBJ1-1 TRBV9 . . TGTGCCAGCAGGGGCGACACTCAGAACACTGAAGCTTTCTTT CASRGDTQNTEAFF
TRBJ1-3 TRBV5-4 . . TGTGCCAGCTCAGCCACCGGGACAAGAAGGGGAAACACCATATATTTT CASSATGTRRGNTIYF
TRBJ2-7 TRBV18 . TRBD2 TGTGCCAGCTCACCAGTCTCTACGGGACTAGCGGGAGAGTACGAGCAGTACTTC CASSPVSTGLAGEYEQYF
TRBJ1-3 TRBV7-9 few . TGTGCCAGCAGCTTTACGCCGGGAAACACCATATATTTT CASSFTPGNTIYF
TRBJ1-4 TRBV21-1 . . TGTGCCAGCAGCAACTGCAGGGACAGGGGTTATGAAAAACTGTTTTTT CASSNCRDRGYEKLFF
TRBJ1-5 TRBV28 . . TGTGCCAGTTCAGGAGCGTATGGGAGCAATCAGCCCCAGCATTTT CASSGAYGSNQPQHF
TRBJ2-7 TRBV19 once . TGTGCCAGTAGTATAGACCCAGGGTCCTACGAGCAGTACTTC CASSIDPGSYEQYF
TRBJ2-7 TRBV4-1 . TRBD2 TGCGCCAGCAGCCAAGATACTAGCGGGAGCTACGAGCAGTACTTC CASSQDTSGSYEQYF
TRBJ2-2 TRBV6-6 . TRBD2 TGTGCCAGCAGTAAGCGGGGAGTGAACACCGGGGAGCTGTTTTTT CASSKRGVNTGELFF
TRBJ1-1 TRBV10-3 . . TGTGCCATCAGTGAGTCGAGTCCGGCGAACACTGAAGCTTTCTTT CAISESSPANTEAFF
TRBJ2-1 TRBV4-1 . TRBD2 TGCGCCAGCAGCCATCCTAGCGGGAGCTCCTACAATGAGCAGTTCTTC CASSHPSGSSYNEQFF
TRBJ2-1 TRBV11-3 . . TGTGCCAGCAGCTTAGGCCAGGGTTACAATGAGCAGTTCTTC CASSLGQGYNEQFF
TRBJ2-7 TRBV29-1 once TRBD2 TGCAGCGTCCACTCCGGGACTACCATCAACCACGAGCAGTACTTC CSVHSGTTINHEQYF
TRBJ2-7 TRBV5-4 . TRBD2 TGTGCCAGCAGCCCGGGTCGGGGAGGGGAATTCGAGCAGTACTTC CASSPGRGGEFEQYF
TRBJ2-7 TRBV28 once TRBD1 TGTGCCAGCAGGCCGACAGGGGGTCGCGAGCAGTACTTC CASRPTGGREQYF
TRBJ2-1 TRBV11-2 . . TGTGCCAGCAGCTTAGTGAGGAGACGACTCCAATCCTACAATGAGCAGTTCTTC CASSLVRRRLQSYNEQFF
TRBJ1-1 TRBV2 . TRBD1 TGTGCCAGCAGACAGGGGGCTGAAGCTTTCTTT CASRQGAEAFF
TRBJ2-7 TRBV9 . . TGTGCCAGCAGCGTAGGGTCAGTGGGGGTCGAGCAGTACTTC CASSVGSVGVEQYF
TRBJ2-2 TRBV14 . . TGTGCCAGCAGCCCGGTTCGAGTCCCCTCCGGGGAGCTGTTTTTT CASSPVRVPSGELFF
TRBJ2-3 TRBV7-2 once TRBD2 TGTGCCAGCAGCTTAGGTAGCGGGAGCAAAAATACGCAGTATTTT CASSLGSGSKNTQYF
TRBJ2-1 TRBV19 . TRBD2 TGTGCCAGTAGTATTCCAGGAGGAGGGAGGGCGGTTCTTGGTCGATACAATGAGCAGTTCTTC CASSIPGGGRAVLGRYNEQFF
TRBJ2-7 TRBV6-1 . . TGTGCCAGCAGTGAAGTCGGGCTAGCGCGACCCTACGAGCAGTACTTC CASSEVGLARPYEQYF
TRBJ2-3 TRBV10-1 . TRBD2 TGCGCCAGCAGTAGAACAGAACTAGCGGGAGCGGGCACGCAGTATTTT CASSRTELAGAGTQYF
TRBJ1-4 TRBV2 once . TGTGCCAGCAGACTTTCTGGACAGCTAGCAACTAATGAAAAACTGTTTTTT CASRLSGQLATNEKLFF
TRBJ2-1 TRBV7-6 . . TGTGCCAGCAGCTTAGTGGGAAGCTCCGGGACGAACAATGAGCAGTTCTTC CASSLVGSSGTNNEQFF
TRBJ1-5 TRBV30 . . TGTGCCTGGGCCTCGGGGGGGTACAATCAGCCCCAGCATTTT CAWASGGYNQPQHF
TRBJ1-1 TRBV5-4 . TRBD1 TGTGCCACCGGACAGGGATTAAGGAACACTGAAGCTTTCTTT CATGQGLRNTEAFF
TRBJ2-1 TRBV7-6 . TRBD2 TGTACCAGCAGCTTACGCCCAGCGGGGGAACGAGGGAATGAGCAGTTCTTC CTSSLRPAGERGNEQFF
TRBJ1-6 TRBV28 . . TGTGCCAGCGGGCAGGGGCTCTCCCTCCACTTT CASGQGLSLHF
TRBJ2-7 TRBV7-8 . TRBD2 TGTGCCAGCAGCTTAGAGGCTAGCGGTCAACCCCTCTCCTACGAGCAGTACTTC CASSLEASGQPLSYEQYF
TRBJ1-5 TRBV18 . . TGTGCCAGCTCACCACAGGAGGGAAATCAGCCCCAGCATTTT CASSPQEGNQPQHF
TRBJ1-3 TRBV2 . TRBD1 TGTGCCAGCAGGTTGGACAGGAGCTCTGGAAACACCATATATTTT CASRLDRSSGNTIYF
TRBJ1-1 TRBV30 . TRBD1 TGTGCCTCCTTGGACAGGGGGGCTATGAACACTGAAGCTTTCTTT CASLDRGAMNTEAFF
TRBJ2-1 TRBV18 . TRBD2 TGTGCCAGCTCACCACCTTTGGCTAGCGGAAATGAGCAGTTCTTC CASSPPLASGNEQFF
TRBJ2-1 TRBV6-1 . TRBD2 TGTGCCAGCAGTGATCGGGAGGGCCTCTACAATGAGCAGTTCTTC CASSDREGLYNEQFF
TRBJ2-3 TRBV7-2 . . TGTGCCAGCAGCTCGTCGCGTGCCACTGATACGCAGTATTTT CASSSSRATDTQYF
TRBJ2-1 TRBV6-1 . . TGTGCCAGCAGTTCCGGGACTGGCTCCTACAATGAGCAGTTCTTC CASSSGTGSYNEQFF
TRBJ1-1 TRBV7-9 . . TGTGCCAGCAGCAAGGAGGTTCTGAACACTGAAGCTTTCTTT CASSKEVLNTEAFF